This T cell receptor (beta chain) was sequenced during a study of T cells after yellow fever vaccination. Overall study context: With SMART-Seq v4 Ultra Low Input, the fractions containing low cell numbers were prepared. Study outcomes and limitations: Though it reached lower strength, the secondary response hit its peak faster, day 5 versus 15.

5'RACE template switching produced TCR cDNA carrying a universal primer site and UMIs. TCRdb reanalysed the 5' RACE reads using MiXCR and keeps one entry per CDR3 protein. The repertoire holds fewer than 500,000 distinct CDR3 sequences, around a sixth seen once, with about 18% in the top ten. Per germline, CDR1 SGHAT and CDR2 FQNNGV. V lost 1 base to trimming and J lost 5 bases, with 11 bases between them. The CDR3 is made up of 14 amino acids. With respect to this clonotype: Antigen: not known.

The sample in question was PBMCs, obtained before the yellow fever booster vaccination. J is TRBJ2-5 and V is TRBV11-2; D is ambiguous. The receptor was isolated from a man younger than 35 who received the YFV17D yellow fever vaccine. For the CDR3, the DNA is TGTGCCAGCAGCTTAGCCGTCGGATGGGAGACCCAGTACTTC. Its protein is CASSLAVGWETQYF.